This TCR beta chain was sequenced during a study of control samples from healthy donors and cancer patients. Only in-frame clones appear in the TCRdb table, and some are missing; sequencing was by immunoSEQ multiplex PCR. The profile covers 57,000 or so clones, with nearly 90% appearing a single time and under 7% taken by the ten largest. V lost 4 bases to trimming and J lost 3 bases; unmatched junction nucleotides: 5. The germline V gene has CDR1 SGHRS and CDR2 YFSETQ. The CDR3 runs to 14 residues. This TCR derives from a man between 60 and 75 years old with colorectal cancer. The chain joins TRBV5-1 to TRBJ2-5; 8 nucleotides line up with TRBD2. The sequencing sample was made of PBMCs. DNA for the CDR3: TGCGCCAGCAGCACACCAGCGGGGGAAGAGACCCAGTACTTC. Translated: CASSTPAGEETQYF.